This TCR beta chain was sequenced during a study of vaccination effects on CD4 cells after COVID-19. CDR1 and CDR2 (germline): LNHNV, YYDKDF (reference sequence). The V end lost 0 bases, the J end lost 7 bases, and 18 bases lay between the germline ends. The CDR3 has 16 residues. The protocol was immunoSEQ multiplex PCR, while the TCRdb copy is restricted to in-frame clones and leaves out a portion. Of almost 70,000 clones in the sample, 70% to 85% are singletons; the top ten hold about 1.4%. Expansion with viral peptide pools was applied to antigen-specific CD4+ T cells by the ViraFEST assay prior to sequencing. Upon completion of about 10 days in culture, CD4+ T cells were isolated. Each person got two doses of an mRNA SARS-CoV-2 vaccine, BNT162b2 or mRNA-1273. This clone showed up just a few times. The antigen is undetermined.

The V call is TRBV15, the J call TRBJ2-5; a weak D match, TRBD1 (5 bases). The TCR comes from a human donor who received a COVID-19 vaccine. Here the sequenced sample was CD4+ T cells from PBMCs cultured with HCoV-229E spike peptides, taken after COVID-19 vaccination. The CDR3 here is CATSRDLSTGSRTQYF. CDR3 bases: TGTGCCACCAGCAGAGATCTATCAACAGGTTCGAGGACCCAGTACTTC.